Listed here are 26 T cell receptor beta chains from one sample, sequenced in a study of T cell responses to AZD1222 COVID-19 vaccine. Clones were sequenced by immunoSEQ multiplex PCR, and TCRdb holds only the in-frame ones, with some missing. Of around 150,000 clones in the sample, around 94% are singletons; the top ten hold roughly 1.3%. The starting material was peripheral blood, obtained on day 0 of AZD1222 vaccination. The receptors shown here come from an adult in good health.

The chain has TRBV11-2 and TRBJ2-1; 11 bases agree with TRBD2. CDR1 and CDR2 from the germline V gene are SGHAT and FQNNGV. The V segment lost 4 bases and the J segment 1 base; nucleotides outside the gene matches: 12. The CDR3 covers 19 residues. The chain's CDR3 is CASSSIAGGVVRSYNEQFF. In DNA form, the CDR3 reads TGTGCCAGCAGCTCAATAGCGGGGGGGGTCGTAAGGTCCTACAATGAGCAGTTCTTC.

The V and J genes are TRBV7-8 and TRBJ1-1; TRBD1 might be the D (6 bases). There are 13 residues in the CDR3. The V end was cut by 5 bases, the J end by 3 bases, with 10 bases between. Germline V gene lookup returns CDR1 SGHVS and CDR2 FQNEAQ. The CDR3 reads CASSIRTDTEAFF. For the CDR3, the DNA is TGTGCCAGCAGCATAAGGACAGACACTGAAGCTTTCTTT.

Written as DNA, the CDR3 is TGTGCCAGCAGCCAAGACAGTTCCCGTTTCGGCGAGCAGTACGTC. Translation gives CASSQDSSRFGEQYV. The chain couples TRBV5-4 to TRBJ2-7; perhaps TRBD1 as D (5 bases). CDR1 is SGHNT, CDR2 YYREEE, per germline (reference sequence). The CDR3 is 15 residues long. The V end lost 4 bases, the J end lost 6 bases, and 20 bases lay between the germline ends.

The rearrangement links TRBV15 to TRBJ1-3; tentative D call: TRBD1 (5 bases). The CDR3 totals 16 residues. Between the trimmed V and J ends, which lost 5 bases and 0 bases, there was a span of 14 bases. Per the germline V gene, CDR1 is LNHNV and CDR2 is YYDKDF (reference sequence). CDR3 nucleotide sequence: TGTGCCACCAGCGGAAGATGGGGGAGCTCTGGAAACACCATATATTTT. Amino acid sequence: CATSGRWGSSGNTIYF.

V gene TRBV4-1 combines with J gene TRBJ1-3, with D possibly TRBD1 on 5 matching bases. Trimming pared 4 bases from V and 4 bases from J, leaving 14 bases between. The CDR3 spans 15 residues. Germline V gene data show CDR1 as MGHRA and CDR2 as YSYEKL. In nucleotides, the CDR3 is TGCGCCAGCAGCCTCCTTTCAGGGTTCGGAAACACCATATATTTT. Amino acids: CASSLLSGFGNTIYF.

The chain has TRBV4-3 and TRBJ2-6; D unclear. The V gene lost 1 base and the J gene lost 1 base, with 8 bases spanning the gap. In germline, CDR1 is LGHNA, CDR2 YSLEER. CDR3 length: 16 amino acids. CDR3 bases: TGCGCCAGCAGCCAAGGGTCCGGGTCTGGGGCCAACGTCCTGACTTTC. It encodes CASSQGSGSGANVLTF.

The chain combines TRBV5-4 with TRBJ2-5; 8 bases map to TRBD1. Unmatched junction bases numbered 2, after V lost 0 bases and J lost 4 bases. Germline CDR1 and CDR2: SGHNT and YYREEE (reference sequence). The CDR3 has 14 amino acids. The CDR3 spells CASSLGTGLETQYF. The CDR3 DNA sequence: TGTGCCAGCAGCTTGGGGACAGGGCTAGAGACCCAGTACTTC.

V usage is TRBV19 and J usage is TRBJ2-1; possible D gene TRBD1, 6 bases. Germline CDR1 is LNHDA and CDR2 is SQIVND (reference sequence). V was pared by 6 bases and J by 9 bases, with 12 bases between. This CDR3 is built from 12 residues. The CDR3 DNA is TGTGCCAGTAGGGGGGCGGCAACTGAGCAGTTCTTC. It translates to CASRGAATEQFF.

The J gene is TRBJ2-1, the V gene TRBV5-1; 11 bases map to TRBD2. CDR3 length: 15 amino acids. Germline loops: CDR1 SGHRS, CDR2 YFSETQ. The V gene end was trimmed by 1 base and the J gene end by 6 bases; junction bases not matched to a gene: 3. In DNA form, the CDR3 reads TGCGCCAGCAGCTTGCAACTAGCGGGAGCCAATGAGCAGTTCTTC. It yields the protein CASSLQLAGANEQFF.

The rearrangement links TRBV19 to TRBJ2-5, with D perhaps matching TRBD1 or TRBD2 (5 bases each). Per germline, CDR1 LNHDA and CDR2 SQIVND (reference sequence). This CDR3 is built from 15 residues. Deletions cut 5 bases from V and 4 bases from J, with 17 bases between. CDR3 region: CASSRGPEYPETQYF. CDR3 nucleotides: TGTGCCAGTAGTCGGGGACCCGAATACCCAGAGACCCAGTACTTC.

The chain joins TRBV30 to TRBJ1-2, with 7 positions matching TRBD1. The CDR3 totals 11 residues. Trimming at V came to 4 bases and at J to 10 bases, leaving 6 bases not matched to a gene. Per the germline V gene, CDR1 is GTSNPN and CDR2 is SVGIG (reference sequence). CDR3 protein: CAWNRDSYYTF. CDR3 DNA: TGTGCCTGGAACCGGGACAGCTACTACACCTTC.

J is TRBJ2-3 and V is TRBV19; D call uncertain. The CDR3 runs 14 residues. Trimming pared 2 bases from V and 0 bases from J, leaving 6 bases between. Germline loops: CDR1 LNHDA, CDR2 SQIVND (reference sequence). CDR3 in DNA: TGTGCCAGTAGTATACAGATTAGCACAGATACGCAGTATTTT. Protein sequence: CASSIQISTDTQYF.

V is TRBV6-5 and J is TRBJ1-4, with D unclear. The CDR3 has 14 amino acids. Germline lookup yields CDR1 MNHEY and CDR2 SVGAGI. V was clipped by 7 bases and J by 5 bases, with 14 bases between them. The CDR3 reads CASMGTGVNEKLFF. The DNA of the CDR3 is TGTGCCAGCATGGGCACGGGAGTAAATGAAAAACTGTTTTTT.

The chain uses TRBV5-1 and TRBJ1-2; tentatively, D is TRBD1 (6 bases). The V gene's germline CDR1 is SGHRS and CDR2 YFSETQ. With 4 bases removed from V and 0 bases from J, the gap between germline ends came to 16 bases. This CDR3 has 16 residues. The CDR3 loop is CASSLAQGGANYGYTF. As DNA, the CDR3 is TGCGCCAGCAGCCTGGCACAGGGAGGCGCTAACTATGGCTACACCTTC.

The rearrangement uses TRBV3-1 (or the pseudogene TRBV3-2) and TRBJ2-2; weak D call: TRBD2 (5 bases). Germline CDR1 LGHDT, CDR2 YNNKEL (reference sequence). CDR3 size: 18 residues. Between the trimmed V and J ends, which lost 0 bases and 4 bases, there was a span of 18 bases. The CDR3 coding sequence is TGTGCCAGCAGCCAAGAATCGAGCGGCAGGTACTTCACCGGGGAGCTGTTTTTT. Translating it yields CASSQESSGRYFTGELFF.

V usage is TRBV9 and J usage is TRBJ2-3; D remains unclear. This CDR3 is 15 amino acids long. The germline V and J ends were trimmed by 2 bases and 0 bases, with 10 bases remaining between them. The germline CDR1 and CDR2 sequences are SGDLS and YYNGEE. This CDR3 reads CASSVHPTSTDTQYF. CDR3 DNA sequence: TGTGCCAGCAGCGTCCACCCGACTAGCACAGATACGCAGTATTTT.

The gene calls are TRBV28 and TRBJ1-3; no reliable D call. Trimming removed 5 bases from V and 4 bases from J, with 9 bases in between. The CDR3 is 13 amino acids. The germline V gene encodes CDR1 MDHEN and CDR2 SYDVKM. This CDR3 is CASSKGAGNTIYF. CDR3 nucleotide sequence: TGTGCCAGCAGTAAAGGTGCGGGAAACACCATATATTTT.

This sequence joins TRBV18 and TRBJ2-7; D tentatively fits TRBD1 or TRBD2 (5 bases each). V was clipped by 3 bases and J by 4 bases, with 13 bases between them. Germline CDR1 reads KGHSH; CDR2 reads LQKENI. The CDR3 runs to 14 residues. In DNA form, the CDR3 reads TGTGCCAGCTCACCGAGGGACGGAGCTTACGAGCAGTACGTC. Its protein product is CASSPRDGAYEQYV.

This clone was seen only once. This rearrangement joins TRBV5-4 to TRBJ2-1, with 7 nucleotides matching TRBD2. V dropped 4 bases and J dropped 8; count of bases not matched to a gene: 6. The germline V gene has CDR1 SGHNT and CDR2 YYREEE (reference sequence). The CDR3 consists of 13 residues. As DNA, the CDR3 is TGTGCCAGCAGCCGGACTAGGGTGGATGAGCAGTTCTTC. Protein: CASSRTRVDEQFF.

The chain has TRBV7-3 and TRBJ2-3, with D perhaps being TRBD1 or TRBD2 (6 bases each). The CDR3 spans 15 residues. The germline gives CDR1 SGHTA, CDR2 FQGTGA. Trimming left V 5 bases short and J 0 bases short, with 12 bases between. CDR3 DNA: TGTGCCAGCAGCCTGGGGGGACATAGCACAGATACGCAGTATTTT. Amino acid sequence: CASSLGGHSTDTQYF.

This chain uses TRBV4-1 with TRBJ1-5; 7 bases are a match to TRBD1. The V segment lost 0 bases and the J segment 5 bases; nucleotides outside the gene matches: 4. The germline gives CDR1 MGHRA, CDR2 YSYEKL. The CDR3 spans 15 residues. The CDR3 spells CASSQEDRSYQPQHF. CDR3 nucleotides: TGCGCCAGCAGCCAAGAGGACAGGAGCTATCAGCCCCAGCATTTT.

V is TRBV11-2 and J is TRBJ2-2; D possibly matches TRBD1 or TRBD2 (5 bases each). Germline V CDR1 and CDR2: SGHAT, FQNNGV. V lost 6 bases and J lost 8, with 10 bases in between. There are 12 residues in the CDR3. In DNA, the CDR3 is TGTGCCAGCAGTCACTGGGGGGGGGAGCTGTTTTTT. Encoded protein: CASSHWGGELFF.

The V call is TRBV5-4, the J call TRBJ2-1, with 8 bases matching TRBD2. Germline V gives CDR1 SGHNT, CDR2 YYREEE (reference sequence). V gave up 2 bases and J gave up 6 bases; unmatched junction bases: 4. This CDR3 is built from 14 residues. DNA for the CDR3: TGTGCCAGCAGCTTAAGCGGGGGCGTCAATGAGCAGTTCTTC. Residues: CASSLSGGVNEQFF.

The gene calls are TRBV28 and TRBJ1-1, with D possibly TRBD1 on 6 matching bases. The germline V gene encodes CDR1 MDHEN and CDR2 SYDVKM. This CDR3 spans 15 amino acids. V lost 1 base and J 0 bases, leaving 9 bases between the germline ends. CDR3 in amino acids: CASSLSAGVNTEAFF. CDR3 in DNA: TGTGCCAGCAGTTTATCTGCAGGGGTGAACACTGAAGCTTTCTTT.

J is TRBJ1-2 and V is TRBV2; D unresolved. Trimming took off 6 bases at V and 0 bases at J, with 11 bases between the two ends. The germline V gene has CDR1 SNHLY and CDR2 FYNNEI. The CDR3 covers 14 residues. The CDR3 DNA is TGTGCCAGCAGGGGCTTACAAGCTAACTATGGCTACACCTTC. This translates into CASRGLQANYGYTF.

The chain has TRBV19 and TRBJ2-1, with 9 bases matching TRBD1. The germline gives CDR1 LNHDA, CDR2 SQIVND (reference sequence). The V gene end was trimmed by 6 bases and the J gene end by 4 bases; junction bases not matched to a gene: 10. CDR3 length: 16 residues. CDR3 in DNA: TGTGCCAGTAGCCTCAGATTGGGGACAGGGTACAATGAGCAGTTCTTC. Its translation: CASSLRLGTGYNEQFF.